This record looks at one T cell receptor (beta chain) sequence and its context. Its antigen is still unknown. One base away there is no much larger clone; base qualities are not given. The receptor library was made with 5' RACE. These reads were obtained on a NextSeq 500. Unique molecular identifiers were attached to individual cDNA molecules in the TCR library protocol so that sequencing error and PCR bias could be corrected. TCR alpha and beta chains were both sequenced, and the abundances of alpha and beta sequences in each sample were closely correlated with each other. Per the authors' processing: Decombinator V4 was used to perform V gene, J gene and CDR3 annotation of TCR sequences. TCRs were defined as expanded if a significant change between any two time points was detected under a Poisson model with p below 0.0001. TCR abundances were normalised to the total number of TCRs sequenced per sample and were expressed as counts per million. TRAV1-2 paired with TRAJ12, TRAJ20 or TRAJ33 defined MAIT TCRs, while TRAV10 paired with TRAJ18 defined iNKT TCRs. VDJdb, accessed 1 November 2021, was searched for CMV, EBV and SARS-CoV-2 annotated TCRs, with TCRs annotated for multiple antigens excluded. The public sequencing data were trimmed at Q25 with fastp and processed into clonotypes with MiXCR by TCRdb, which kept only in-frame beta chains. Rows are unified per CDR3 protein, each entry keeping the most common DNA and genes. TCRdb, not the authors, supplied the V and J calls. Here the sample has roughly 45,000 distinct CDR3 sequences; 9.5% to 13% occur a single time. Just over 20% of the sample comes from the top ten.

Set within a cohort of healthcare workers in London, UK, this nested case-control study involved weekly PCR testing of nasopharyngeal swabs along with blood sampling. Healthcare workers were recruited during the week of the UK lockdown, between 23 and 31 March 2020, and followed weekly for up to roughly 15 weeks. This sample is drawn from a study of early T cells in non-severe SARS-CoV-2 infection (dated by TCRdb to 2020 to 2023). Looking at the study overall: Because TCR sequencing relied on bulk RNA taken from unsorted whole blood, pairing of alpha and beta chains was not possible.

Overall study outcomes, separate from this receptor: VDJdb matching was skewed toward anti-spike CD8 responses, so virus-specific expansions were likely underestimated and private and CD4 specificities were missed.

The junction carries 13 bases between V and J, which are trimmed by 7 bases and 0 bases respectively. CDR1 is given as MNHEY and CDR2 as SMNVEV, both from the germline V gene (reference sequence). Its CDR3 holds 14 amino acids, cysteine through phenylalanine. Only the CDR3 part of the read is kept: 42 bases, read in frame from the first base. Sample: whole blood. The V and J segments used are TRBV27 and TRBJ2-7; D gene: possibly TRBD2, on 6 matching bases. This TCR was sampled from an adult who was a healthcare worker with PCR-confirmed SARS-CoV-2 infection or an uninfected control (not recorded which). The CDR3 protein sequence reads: CASIGRGSSYEQYF. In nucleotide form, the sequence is TGTGCCAGCATCGGACGGGGGAGCTCCTACGAGCAGTACTTC.